This entry lists 9 T cell receptor beta chains sequenced from one sample in a study of CD8 T cells in Susac syndrome. Random hexamers served to reverse transcribe about 0.45 to 1 ug RNA. One entry per CDR3 protein results from TCRdb running MiXCR on the immunoSEQ multiplex PCR reads. Here the sample spans some 150,000 distinct CDR3 sequences, about 94% being singletons. The sequencing sample was made of CD8+ T cells from PBMCs. These TCRs come from a human donor with multiple sclerosis.

The chain has TRBV20-1 and TRBJ1-5; no definite D call. Deletions cut 2 bases from V and 1 base from J, with 18 bases between. The germline V gene encodes CDR1 DFQATT and CDR2 SNEGSKA (reference sequence). The CDR3 covers 17 residues. The CDR3 nucleotides read TGCAGTGCTAGACCTTCTGTTTGGCCGACGAGCAATCAGCCCCAGCATTTT. Its translation is CSARPSVWPTSNQPQHF.

V and J are TRBV9 and TRBJ2-7; tentative D call: TRBD1 (5 bases). The V end was cut by 2 bases, the J end by 2 bases, with 14 bases between. The V gene's germline CDR1 is SGDLS and CDR2 YYNGEE. The CDR3 is 15 residues long. In DNA form, the CDR3 reads TGTGCCAGCAGCGTTCAGGGAAAGGCGACCTACGAGCAGTACTTC. Amino acid sequence: CASSVQGKATYEQYF.

The genes are TRBV4-1 and TRBJ2-7; 9 bases agree with TRBD1. CDR3 length: 14 amino acids. Germline V gene data show CDR1 as MGHRA and CDR2 as YSYEKL. Trimming took 1 base from V and 6 from J; bases not matched to a gene: 4. The CDR3 here is CASSQGTGAFEQYF. The CDR3 nucleotides read TGCGCCAGCAGCCAAGGGACAGGGGCCTTCGAGCAGTACTTC.

The chain carries TRBV6-5 and TRBJ2-3, with D possibly being TRBD1 or TRBD2 (5 bases each). The CDR3 loop spans 17 amino acids. Germline lookup yields CDR1 MNHEY and CDR2 SVGAGI. V gave up 3 bases and J gave up 3 bases, with 19 bases separating them. The CDR3 is CASSYYRPGTTTDTQYF. The CDR3 DNA is TGTGCCAGCAGTTATTACCGTCCCGGGACCACAACAGATACGCAGTATTTT.

The V and J genes are TRBV4-2 and TRBJ2-7; tentative D call: TRBD2 (5 bases). CDR1 and CDR2 (germline): LGHNA, YNFKEQ. CDR3 length: 15 residues. V lost 0 bases and J lost 2, with 11 bases in between. DNA for the CDR3: TGTGCCAGCAGCCAAGAGGCTAGCCGAACCTACGAGCAGTACTTC. Its protein is CASSQEASRTYEQYF.

The chain has TRBV6-6 and TRBJ2-1; 7 bases align to TRBD2. Germline loops: CDR1 MNHNY, CDR2 SVGAGI (reference sequence). The trim removed 2 bases at V and 6 bases at J, leaving 4 bases unmatched. The CDR3 totals 14 residues. The CDR3 reads CASSYGGESNEQFF. CDR3 DNA sequence: TGTGCCAGCAGTTACGGGGGGGAATCCAATGAGCAGTTCTTC.

This clonotype was recorded only once. The V call is TRBV5-1, the J call TRBJ2-4, with D possibly being TRBD1 (6 bases). CDR1 SGHRS and CDR2 YFSETQ come from the germline V gene. The CDR3 spans 14 residues. V was clipped by 7 bases and J by 4 bases, with 15 bases between them. The CDR3: CASGTGFGKNIQYF. As DNA, the CDR3 is TGCGCCAGCGGCACAGGGTTCGGGAAAAACATTCAGTACTTC.

The rearrangement links TRBV2 to TRBJ2-3; 9 positions agree with TRBD1. The V gene's germline CDR1 is SNHLY and CDR2 FYNNEI. This CDR3 comprises 13 residues. The ends lost 9 bases at V and 3 bases at J; junction bases unmatched: 4. CDR3 protein: CARLGQGTDTQYF. In nucleotides, the CDR3 is TGTGCCAGGCTGGGACAGGGTACAGATACGCAGTATTTT.

This rearrangement joins TRBV2 to TRBJ2-1; unclear D gene. Trimming took off 4 bases at V and 8 bases at J, with 12 bases between the two ends. The CDR3 extends over 13 amino acids. CDR1 and CDR2 (germline): SNHLY, FYNNEI. The DNA of the CDR3 is TGTGCCAGCAGTGTGTTCAGCATAGATGAGCAGTTCTTC. The encoded protein is CASSVFSIDEQFF. The full variable domain, rest sourced from reference TRBV2 and TRBJ2-1, is EPEVTQTPSHQVTQMGQEVILRCVPISNHLYFYWYRQILGQKVEFLVSFYNNEISEKSEIFDDQFSVERPDGSNFTLKIRSTKLEDSAMYFCASSVFSIDEQFFGPGTRLTVL.